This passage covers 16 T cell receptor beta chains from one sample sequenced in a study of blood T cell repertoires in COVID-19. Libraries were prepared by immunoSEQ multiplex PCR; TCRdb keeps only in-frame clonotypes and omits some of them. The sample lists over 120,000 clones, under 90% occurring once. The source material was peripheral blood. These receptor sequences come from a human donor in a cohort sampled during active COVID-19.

The CDR3 is CASSLAFRGNEQFF. The DNA of the CDR3 is TGTGCCAGCAGCTTAGCCTTTCGGGGCAATGAGCAGTTCTTC. This chain connects TRBV7-2 to TRBJ2-1, with TRBD2 as a possible D gene (5 bases). The CDR3 extends over 14 amino acids. Germline CDR1 is SGHTA and CDR2 is FQGNSA. The V end lost 0 bases, the J end lost 6 bases, and 9 bases lay between the germline ends.

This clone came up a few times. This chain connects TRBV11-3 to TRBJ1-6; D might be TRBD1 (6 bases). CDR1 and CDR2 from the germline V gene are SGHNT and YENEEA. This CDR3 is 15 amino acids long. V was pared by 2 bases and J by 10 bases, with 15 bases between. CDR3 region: CASSLRGGGDSPLHF. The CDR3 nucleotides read TGTGCCAGCAGCTTAAGAGGGGGAGGGGACTCACCCCTCCACTTT.

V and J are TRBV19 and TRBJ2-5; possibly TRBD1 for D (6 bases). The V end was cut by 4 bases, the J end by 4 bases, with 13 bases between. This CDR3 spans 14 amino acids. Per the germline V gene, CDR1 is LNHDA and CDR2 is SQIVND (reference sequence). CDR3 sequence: CASSTTGSVETQYF. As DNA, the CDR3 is TGTGCCAGTAGTACTACAGGGTCTGTAGAGACCCAGTACTTC.

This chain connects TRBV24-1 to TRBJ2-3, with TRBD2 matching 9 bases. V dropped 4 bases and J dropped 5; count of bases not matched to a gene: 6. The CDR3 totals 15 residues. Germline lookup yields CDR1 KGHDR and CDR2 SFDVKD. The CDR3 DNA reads TGTGCCACCAGTGACCAAGCGGGAGGCCTAGATACGCAGTATTTT. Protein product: CATSDQAGGLDTQYF.

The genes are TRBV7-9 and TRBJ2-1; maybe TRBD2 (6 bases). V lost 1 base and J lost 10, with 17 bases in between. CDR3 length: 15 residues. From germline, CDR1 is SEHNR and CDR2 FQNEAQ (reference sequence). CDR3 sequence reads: CASSLGDDSGREQFF. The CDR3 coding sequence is TGTGCCAGCAGCTTAGGGGATGATAGCGGAAGAGAGCAGTTCTTC.

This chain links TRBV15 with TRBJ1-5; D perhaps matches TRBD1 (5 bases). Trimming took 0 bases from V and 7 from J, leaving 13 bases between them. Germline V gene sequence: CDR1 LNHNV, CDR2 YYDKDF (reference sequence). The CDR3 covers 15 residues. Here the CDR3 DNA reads TGTGCCACCAGCAGAGAGGTGCAGGGTTGGCAGCCCCAGCATTTT. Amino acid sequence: CATSREVQGWQPQHF.

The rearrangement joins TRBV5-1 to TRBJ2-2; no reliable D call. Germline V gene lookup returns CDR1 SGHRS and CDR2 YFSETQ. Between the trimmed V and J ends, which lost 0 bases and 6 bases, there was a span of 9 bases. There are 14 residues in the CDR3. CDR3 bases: TGCGCCAGCAGCTTGGGGCTTTCCCCCGGGGAGCTGTTTTTT. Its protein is CASSLGLSPGELFF. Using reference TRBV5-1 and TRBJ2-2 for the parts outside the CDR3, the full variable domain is KAGVTQTPRYLIKTRGQQVTLSCSPISGHRSVSWYQQTPGQGLQFLFEYFSETQRNKGNFPGRFSGRQFSNSRSEMNVSTLELGDSALYLCASSLGLSPGELFFGEGSRLTVL.

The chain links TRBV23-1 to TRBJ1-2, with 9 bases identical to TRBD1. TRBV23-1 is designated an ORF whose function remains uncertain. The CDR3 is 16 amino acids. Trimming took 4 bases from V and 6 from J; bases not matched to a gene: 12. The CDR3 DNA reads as TGCGCCAGCAGTCTCGGGACAGGGAAGTGGGGACATGGCTACACCTTC. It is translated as CASSLGTGKWGHGYTF.

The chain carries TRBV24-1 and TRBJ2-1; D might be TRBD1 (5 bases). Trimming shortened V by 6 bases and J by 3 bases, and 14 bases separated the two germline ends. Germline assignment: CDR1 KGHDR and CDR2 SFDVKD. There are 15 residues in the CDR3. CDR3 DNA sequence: TGTGCCACCAGTAGGGGCCCGGTAGGCTACAATGAGCAGTTCTTC. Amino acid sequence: CATSRGPVGYNEQFF.

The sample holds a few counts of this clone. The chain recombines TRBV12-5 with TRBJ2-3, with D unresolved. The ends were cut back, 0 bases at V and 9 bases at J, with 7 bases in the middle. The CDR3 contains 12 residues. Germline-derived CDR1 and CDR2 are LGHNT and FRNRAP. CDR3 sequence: CASGLVGVTQYF. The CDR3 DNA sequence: TGTGCTAGTGGTTTGGTAGGAGTAACGCAGTATTTT.

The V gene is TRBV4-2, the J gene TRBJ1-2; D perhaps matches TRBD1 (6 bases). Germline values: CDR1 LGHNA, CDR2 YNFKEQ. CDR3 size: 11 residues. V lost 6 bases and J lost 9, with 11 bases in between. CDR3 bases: TGTGCCAGCAGTTACAGGGACCGCTACACCTTC. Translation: CASSYRDRYTF.

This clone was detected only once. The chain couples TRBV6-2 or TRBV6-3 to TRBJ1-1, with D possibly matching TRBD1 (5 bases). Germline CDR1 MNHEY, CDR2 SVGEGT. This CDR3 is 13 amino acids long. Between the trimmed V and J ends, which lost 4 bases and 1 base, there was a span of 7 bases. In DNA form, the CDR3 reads TGTGCCAGCAGTTCGGACAAGAACACTGAAGCTTTCTTT. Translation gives CASSSDKNTEAFF.

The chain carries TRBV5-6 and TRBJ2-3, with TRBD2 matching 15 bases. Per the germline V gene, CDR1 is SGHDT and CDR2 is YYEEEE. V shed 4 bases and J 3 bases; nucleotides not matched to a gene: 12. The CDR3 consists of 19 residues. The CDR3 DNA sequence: TGTGCCAGCAGCCCCCGACAGGGACTAGCGGGAGGAGGGACAGATACGCAGTATTTT. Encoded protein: CASSPRQGLAGGGTDTQYF.

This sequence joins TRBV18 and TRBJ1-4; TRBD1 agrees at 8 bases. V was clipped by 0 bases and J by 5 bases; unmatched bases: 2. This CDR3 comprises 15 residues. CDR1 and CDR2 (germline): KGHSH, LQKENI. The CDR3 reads CASSPPRTGNEKLFF. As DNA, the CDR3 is TGTGCCAGCTCACCACCCCGGACAGGGAATGAAAAACTGTTTTTT.

CDR3 nucleotide sequence: TGCGCCAGCAGCCAAGACTTGATCGGACAGGGGACCGCGAGCGATACGCAGTATTTT. Its protein product is CASSQDLIGQGTASDTQYF. V and J are TRBV4-3 and TRBJ2-3, with 9 nucleotides matching TRBD1. This CDR3 is 19 amino acids long. Germline V lookup: CDR1 LGHNA, CDR2 YSLEER. After removal of 0 bases from V and 6 bases from J, the junction contained 16 bases not matched to a gene.

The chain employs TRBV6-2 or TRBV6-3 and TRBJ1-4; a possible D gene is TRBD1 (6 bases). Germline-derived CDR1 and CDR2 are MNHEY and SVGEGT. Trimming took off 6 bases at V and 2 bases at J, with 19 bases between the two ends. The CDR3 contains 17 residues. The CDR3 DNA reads TGTGCCAGCAGCCTCACCGGGATAGGACAGACTAATGAAAAACTGTTTTTT. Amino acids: CASSLTGIGQTNEKLFF.